A selection of T cell receptor beta chains follows, all from one sample in a study of blood T cell repertoires in COVID-19. This table comes from immunoSEQ multiplex PCR, and its TCRdb copy is limited to in-frame clones, with some not included. Among nearly 110,000 clones, approximately 80% were seen once, and the ten largest hold 4% to 5.5%. Specimen: peripheral blood. The receptor set was obtained from a man in his 70s with acute or convalescent COVID-19. The conserved cysteine and the conserved F or W are not part of the CDR3 here. The order of the fields is V gene, clone size, CDR3 protein. Clone size is stated in some rows and not others, as once, few, many or a class when expanded.

v_gene: TRBV7-9; abundance: NA; CDR3aa: ASSSAGGGEFNEQF
v_gene: TRBV19; abundance: NA; CDR3aa: ASSGGGQEIYEQY
v_gene: TRBV19; abundance: NA; CDR3aa: ASRGTGRNQPQH
v_gene: TRBV5-1; abundance: NA; CDR3aa: ASSLDRADYYEQY
v_gene: TRBV18; abundance: NA; CDR3aa: ASSTPLKKRGFYTQY
v_gene: TRBV20-1; abundance: few; CDR3aa: SARDSTEAF
v_gene: TRBV19; abundance: NA; CDR3aa: ASSIAMVETQY
v_gene: TRBV15; abundance: NA; CDR3aa: ATSRDAGGHGTDTQY
v_gene: TRBV18; abundance: NA; CDR3aa: ANSPGQGGETQY
v_gene: TRBV6-5; abundance: NA; CDR3aa: ASRYRTGSNSPLH
v_gene: TRBV2; abundance: NA; CDR3aa: ASRQNYNSPLH
v_gene: TRBV4-2; abundance: NA; CDR3aa: ASSQENSGYGYT
v_gene: TRBV12-5; abundance: NA; CDR3aa: ASGWGMDRNNQPQH
v_gene: TRBV7-2; abundance: once; CDR3aa: ASSLEVGEKLF
v_gene: TRBV6-5; abundance: NA; CDR3aa: ASSFARGETQY
v_gene: TRBV7-3; abundance: NA; CDR3aa: ASRVQGDTEAF
v_gene: TRBV18; abundance: NA; CDR3aa: ASSPNRVYTEAF
v_gene: TRBV16; abundance: NA; CDR3aa: ASSQNWNYGYT
v_gene: TRBV29-1; abundance: NA; CDR3aa: SVEFRGPGGGYT
v_gene: TRBV6-1; abundance: NA; CDR3aa: ASSELGRDWGDEQF
v_gene: TRBV7-8; abundance: few; CDR3aa: ASSLLGGQIEKLF
v_gene: TRBV6-6; abundance: NA; CDR3aa: ASSRGQVNEKLF
v_gene: TRBV15; abundance: NA; CDR3aa: ATGSSGENIQY
v_gene: TRBV7-2; abundance: NA; CDR3aa: ASSLRGADTQY
v_gene: TRBV5-6; abundance: once; CDR3aa: ASSAPGGGRRTGELF
v_gene: TRBV6-5; abundance: NA; CDR3aa: ACGTGGDQPQH
v_gene: TRBV24-1; abundance: NA; CDR3aa: ATQTGIRYLDEKLF
v_gene: TRBV18; abundance: few; CDR3aa: ASSEGFSNQPQH
v_gene: TRBV11-2; abundance: NA; CDR3aa: ASSHQGAYYGYT
v_gene: TRBV4-3; abundance: NA; CDR3aa: ASSQTGDNSPLH
v_gene: TRBV12-3/TRBV12-4; abundance: NA; CDR3aa: ASGTEGLAQH
v_gene: TRBV14; abundance: NA; CDR3aa: ASKFQGISYEQY
v_gene: TRBV19; abundance: NA; CDR3aa: ASSIEPGQGYSPLH
v_gene: TRBV5-1; abundance: NA; CDR3aa: ASSLGVSGNNQPQH
v_gene: TRBV27; abundance: NA; CDR3aa: ASRQTAGQPNEKLF
v_gene: TRBV6-5; abundance: once; CDR3aa: ASGVQGLSGELF
v_gene: TRBV6-2/TRBV6-3; abundance: NA; CDR3aa: ASSSKGVVGDQPQH
v_gene: TRBV6-4; abundance: NA; CDR3aa: ASSAPDRSQGYT
v_gene: TRBV3-1/TRBV3-2; abundance: once; CDR3aa: ASSLPGQGGGGANVLT
v_gene: TRBV7-9; abundance: NA; CDR3aa: ASSFGTANYGYT
v_gene: TRBV6-1; abundance: NA; CDR3aa: ASSERGTGSFTDTQY
v_gene: TRBV5-1; abundance: medium-sized; CDR3aa: ASSLGPEVVGNQPQH
v_gene: TRBV7-8; abundance: once; CDR3aa: ASSQDRASGNTIY
v_gene: TRBV27; abundance: once; CDR3aa: ASKQTGLSYNEQF
v_gene: TRBV5-5; abundance: few; CDR3aa: ASRNSGTVNTEAF
v_gene: TRBV3-1/TRBV3-2; abundance: NA; CDR3aa: ASSQLGTGETQY